This T cell receptor beta chain came from a study of blood T cell repertoires in COVID-19. Study-wide background: Whether acute or convalescent, the COVID-19 samples came from the United States, Italy and Spain. T cells, B-cell-depleted T cells, or PBMCs supplied cDNA or gDNA.

Authors' data handling: By means of reference gene primer amplification, nucleated cell counts were estimated. Assay: immunoSEQ multiplex PCR; the TCRdb copy retains only in-frame clones and omits some. The V and J calls and the clone size are those of that table, but D and trimming were determined from the DNA. The sample comprises approximately 170,000 clones, 80% to 85% of which are singletons, and approximately 8.4% rests with the top ten. Trimming took off 0 bases at V and 6 bases at J, with 15 bases between the two ends. There are 15 residues in the CDR3. Germline CDR1 LGHDT, CDR2 YNNKEL (reference sequence).

Specimen: PBMCs or T cells enriched from blood (not recorded which). The rearrangement uses TRBV3-1 (or the pseudogene TRBV3-2) and TRBJ2-7, with a tentative D call TRBD1 (6 bases). The sequence derives from a woman in her forties or fifties who had recovered from COVID-19. DNA of the CDR3: TGTGCCAGCAGCCAAGATGGCAGGGGCCCCGGCGAGCAGTACTTC. Residues: CASSQDGRGPGEQYF.